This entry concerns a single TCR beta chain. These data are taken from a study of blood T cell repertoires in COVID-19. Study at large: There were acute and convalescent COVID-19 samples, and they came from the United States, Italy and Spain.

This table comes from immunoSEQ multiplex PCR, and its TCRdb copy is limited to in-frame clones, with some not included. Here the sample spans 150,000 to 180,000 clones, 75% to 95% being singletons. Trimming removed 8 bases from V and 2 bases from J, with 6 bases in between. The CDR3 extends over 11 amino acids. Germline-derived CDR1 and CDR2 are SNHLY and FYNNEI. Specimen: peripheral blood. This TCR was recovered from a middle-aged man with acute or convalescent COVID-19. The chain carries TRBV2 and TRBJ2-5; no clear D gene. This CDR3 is CASATQETQYF. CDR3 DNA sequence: TGTGCCAGCGCAACTCAAGAGACCCAGTACTTC.